This record covers a single T cell receptor (beta chain). Its specific antigen is unknown. Base quality data are lacking; no much larger clone is found one base away. In total, roughly 670 healthy bone marrow donors made up the cohort. At the time of sampling, all cohort members were nominally healthy, though unrecorded immune exposures were likely present. The donor tested CMV seropositive, placing the donor among the 289 seropositive members of the cohort. A peripheral blood sample was collected from each donor, and TCR beta sequencing was performed on peripheral blood mononuclear cells. Genomic DNA extraction from the blood cell samples was performed with the Qiagen DNeasy Blood Extraction Kit. The entry originates in a study of cytomegalovirus exposure and HLA in healthy donors (dated by TCRdb to the late 2010s). The study in broad terms: According to an earlier analysis of 550 to 700 of the donors, about 179 million T cells yielded 117 million unique TCR beta sequences and around 300 Gb of sequence data. A later analysis re-analyzed previously published TCR beta repertoires from several hundred donors and added high-resolution HLA genotyping to study TCR occurrence patterns. Because of strong linkage in the cohort, 5 or 6 DR-DQ haplotypes were treated as single units for association and clustering. Among some 400 genotyped donors of the cohort, an average of approximately 230,000 unique TCR beta nucleotide sequences were sequenced per donor, around a sixth of them non-productive. Besides the first cohort of around 670 subjects, a separate validation cohort made up of 120 different subjects was used. Both class I and class II loci were covered by HLA typing, at four-digit resolution. Typing coverage differed by locus: A, B, C, DRB1 and DQB1 were typed in roughly 620-630 donors, DQA1 in about 550, DPA1 in approximately 600, and DPB1 in 450 to 490. An early release covering roughly 600 HLA-typed donors comprised 250 to 350 gigabases of sequencing data and roughly 86 million unique TCR sequences. Rather than drawing on any new phenotypic data, the later analysis identified candidate immune exposures from TCR beta sequences and the way those sequences occurred across donors. High-throughput TCR immunosequencing, statistical association of individual TCRs with disease status, and machine learning were combined to predict cytomegalovirus infection status. All discovery cohort repertoires had been generated using a single sequencing platform. Among the approximately 430 genotyped donors, 81% belonged to the genetic ancestry cluster associated with self-reported Caucasian donors. In an earlier analysis of roughly 540 of the donors, high-throughput TCR beta sequencing was used to judge whether each TCR beta V gene segment behaved as functional or pseudogenic. The aim of the study was to test whether cataloging public T cell receptors could identify signatures of past pathogen exposure. Donor age, sex, ethnicity and CMV serostatus were compiled alongside the repertoire data. The study used immunosequencing to profile the T cell repertoires of some 600 subjects and linked those repertoires to cytomegalovirus serostatus. A later genetic analysis used genome-wide SNP genotypes for about three fifths of the 666 donors, treating that subset as a discovery cohort. Broader findings and caveats from the paper: Correlated functional status among segregating V segments might be attributable to linkage disequilibrium, but an unknown experimental factor could not be ruled out. Roughly uniform sequencing depth across donors was assumed in presence/absence analyses, although this assumption may not hold. The study listed approximately 150 TCR beta chains as associated with cytomegalovirus. According to a later analysis, parvovirus B19, influenza, CMV and Epstein-Barr virus appeared linked to several top co-occurrence clusters. In an earlier analysis of roughly 500 of the donors, most TCR beta V segments appeared in productive rearrangements about 90% or about 30% of the time, broadly matching IMGT annotations. The sequencing pipeline was judged likely to have produced a cluster of highly shared sequence variants as a technical artifact. The earlier analysis of some 560 of the donors excluded approximately 17 rarely observed V segments, including chromosome 9 orphons, because counts were too low. While some public TCRs were present in many individuals, most TCR sequences turned up only very rarely across donors. A few of the identified cytomegalovirus-associated TCR beta chains were confirmed in vitro to be specific for cytomegalovirus antigens. A further reported finding was that TCR beta sequences accurately predicted the HLA-A and HLA-B alleles for most subjects in the first cohort. In both the original and validation cohorts, the classifier was reported to diagnose cytomegalovirus status with high specificity and sensitivity. V-gene and J-gene trimming of TCR beta chains was associated with a missense DCLRE1C variant in a later genetic analysis, and the association was replicated in an independent cohort. A later analysis found that most CMV-associated TCR beta chains appeared HLA-restricted, with HLA associations seemingly driven largely by CMV exposure. CMV serostatus was the only immune exposure information available for the cohort. A later genetic analysis reported fewer N-insertions in productive TCRs among donors in an Asian-associated ancestry cluster than the roughly 700-donor mean. HLA typing was unavailable for some donors at each locus, so association tests used only the typed subset. Assigning TCR associations to individual alleles was difficult when HLA alleles, especially DR and DQ, strongly co-occurred. According to the authors, the approach could potentially be generalized to other disease states and immunological phenotypes. A later analysis found that TCR association rates varied across HLA loci, with DRB1 alleles showing the most associated TCRs and HLA-C alleles the fewest. In a later analysis, some 17,000 TCR beta sequences were associated with specific HLA alleles at a false discovery rate of 0.05. In a later analysis, HLA-associated TCR beta chains showed more clonal expansion and lower generation probabilities than non-associated chains that were equally common. Because the 87-base-pair reads could not distinguish some IMGT-functional V segments, including TRBV6-2 and TRBV6-3, those segments were excluded. The cohort was sequenced for TCR beta chains only, and without alpha or paired-chain data the features that could be detected were limited.

The library was made by the immunoSEQ multiplex PCR assay. For the multiplex PCR, a mixture combining 60 forward primers for TCR Vbeta segments and 13 reverse primers for TCR Jbeta segments was used. Amplification of the CDR3 region of rearranged TCR beta genes was performed with a multiplex PCR assay on genomic DNA. The amplified TCR beta libraries were sequenced on the Illumina HiSeq System as 87-base-pair reads. For the original study's pipeline: In a later analysis, 77 million or so unique TCR beta chains were counted across the approximately 670 repertoires, and about 10 million of these chains were shared by at least two donors. Raw reads were error-corrected and collapsed into unique sequences by a nearest-neighbor algorithm in which closely related sequences were merged to remove PCR and sequencing errors. To assign V, D and J gene segments, CDR3 sequences were aligned to IMGT reference sequences. Each retained sequence needed at least a six-nucleotide match to both a V gene segment and a J gene segment. A rearrangement was called productive if the CDR3 had no stop codons and remained in frame with V and J, and every other rearrangement was called non-productive. Following IMGT convention, CDR3 was defined as the stretch from the second conserved V-encoded cysteine to the conserved J-encoded phenylalanine. Sequences without an unambiguous match to a single V gene segment were excluded from the earlier analysis of 450 to 650 of the donors. In an earlier analysis of several hundred of the donors, V segments were called functional above 56.7% productive rearrangements and were called segregating when the between-donor standard deviation exceeded 5%. A statistical classification framework was built for diagnosing cytomegalovirus status from the catalog of TCR beta chain sequences. A later analysis assigned V and J genes by comparing TCR nucleotide sequences with IMGT/GENE-DB human TR gene sequences. In a later analysis, CDR3 sequences and most-parsimonious VDJ recombination scenarios were assigned using the TCRdist pipeline. In a later analysis, every TCR beta chain was defined by the combination of its CDR3 amino acid sequence and its V-gene family, and reads without a unique V-gene family were dropped. A later analysis removed 550 to 650 highly shared, low-generation-probability nucleotide sequences to deal with suspected cross-contamination and a sequencing artifact. In a later analysis, a clonal expansion index was calculated for each public chain from normalized within-repertoire ranks of inferred template counts. Generation probabilities in a later analysis came from a VDJ recombination model fitted to out-of-frame rearrangements, and those results were checked against IGoR. A later analysis scored TCR-TCR, TCR-HLA and TCR-CMV co-occurrence with hypergeometric tests, applying a repertoire-size bias correction to TCR pairs. To estimate false discovery rates, a later analysis permuted the HLA or CMV assignments 20 times. In a later analysis, co-occurring TCRs were grouped with DBSCAN, and TCRdist sequence similarity was added when clustering was performed within HLA-allele-positive subsets. Co-occurrence clustering excluded repertoires with fewer than 30,000 or more than 120,000 public chains, plus five with anomalous nucleotide sharing. Sourced from immuneACCESS, this table was stored by TCRdb with only in-frame sequences that have V and J called. A share of the clones is absent; for the studies checked, an unresolved V gene accounts for under half, and the remainder has no known explanation. Clone size and the V and J calls come from that table; the DNA yielded D and trimming. The sample records some 150,000 clones, 50% to 75% of which are singletons. The leading ten clones occupy 6% to 8.5% of the sample.

The V end gives up 0 bases and the J end 3 bases, leaving 0 bases in the junction not matched to a gene. From its cysteine to its phenylalanine, the CDR3 spans 13 amino acids. The DNA shown is the 39-base CDR3, in frame from base 1. The germline V gene specifies SGHRS as CDR1 and YFSETQ as CDR2. The sequence derives from a woman aged 60-70 years in good health and CMV-seropositive. In this chain, TRBV5-1 is recombined with TRBJ2-7; TRBD1 aligns with 7 central bases. The sequencing input was PBMCs. The CDR3: CASSLDRGYEQYF. The sequenced DNA: TGCGCCAGCAGCTTGGACAGGGGCTACGAGCAGTACTTC.